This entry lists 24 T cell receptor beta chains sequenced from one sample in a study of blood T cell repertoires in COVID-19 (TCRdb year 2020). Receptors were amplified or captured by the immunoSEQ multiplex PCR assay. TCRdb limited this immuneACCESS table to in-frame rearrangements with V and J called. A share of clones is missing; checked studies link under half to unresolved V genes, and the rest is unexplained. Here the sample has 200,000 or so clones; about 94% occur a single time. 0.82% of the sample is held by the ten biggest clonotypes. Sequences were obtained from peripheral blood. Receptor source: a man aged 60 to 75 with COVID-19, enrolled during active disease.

The CDR3 protein is CASSSSFIGRDRGYTF. CDR3 bases: TGTGCCAGCAGCTCCTCCTTCATAGGCCGGGACAGGGGCTACACCTTC. V is TRBV28 and J is TRBJ1-2; 8 positions agree with TRBD1. The germline CDR1 and CDR2 sequences are MDHEN and SYDVKM. Trimming at V came to 6 bases and at J to 8 bases, leaving 17 bases not matched to a gene. This CDR3 comprises 16 residues.

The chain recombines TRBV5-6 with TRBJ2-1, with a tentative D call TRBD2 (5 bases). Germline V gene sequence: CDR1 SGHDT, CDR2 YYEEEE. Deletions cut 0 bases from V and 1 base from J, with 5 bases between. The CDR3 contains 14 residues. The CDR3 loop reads CASSLGGSYNEQFF. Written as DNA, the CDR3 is TGTGCCAGCAGCTTGGGAGGGTCCTACAATGAGCAGTTCTTC. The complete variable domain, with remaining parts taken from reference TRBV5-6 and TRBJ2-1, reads DAGVTQSPTHLIKTRGQQVTLRCSPKSGHDTVSWYQQALGQGPQFIFQYYEEEERQRGNFPDRFSGHQFPNYSSELNVNALLLGDSALYLCASSLGGSYNEQFFGPGTRLTVL.

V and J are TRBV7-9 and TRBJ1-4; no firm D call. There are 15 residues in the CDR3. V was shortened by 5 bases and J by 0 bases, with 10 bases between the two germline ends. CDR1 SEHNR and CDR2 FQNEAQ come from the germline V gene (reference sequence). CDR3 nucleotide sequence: TGTGCCAGCAGCCAGTCAGGCGCAACTAATGAAAAACTGTTTTTT. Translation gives CASSQSGATNEKLFF.

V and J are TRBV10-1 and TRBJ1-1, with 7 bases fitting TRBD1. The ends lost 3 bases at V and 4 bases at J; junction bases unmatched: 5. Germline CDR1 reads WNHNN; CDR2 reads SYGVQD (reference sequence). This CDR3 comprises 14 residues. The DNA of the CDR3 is TGCGCCAGCAGTGAACAGGGGTTGGGCACTGAAGCTTTCTTT. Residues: CASSEQGLGTEAFF.

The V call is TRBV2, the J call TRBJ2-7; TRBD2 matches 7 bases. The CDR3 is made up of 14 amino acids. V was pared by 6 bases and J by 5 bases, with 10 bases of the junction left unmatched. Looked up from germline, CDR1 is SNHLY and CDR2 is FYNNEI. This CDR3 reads CASRWRTSMHEQYF. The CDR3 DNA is TGTGCCAGCAGGTGGCGGACTAGTATGCACGAGCAGTACTTC.

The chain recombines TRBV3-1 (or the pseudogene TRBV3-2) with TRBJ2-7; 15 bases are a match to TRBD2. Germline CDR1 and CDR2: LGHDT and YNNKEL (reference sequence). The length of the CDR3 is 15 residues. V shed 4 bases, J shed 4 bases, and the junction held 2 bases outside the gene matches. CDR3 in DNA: TGTGCCAGCAGCCCGGGACTAGCGGGGGGATACGAGCAGTACTTC. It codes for CASSPGLAGGYEQYF.

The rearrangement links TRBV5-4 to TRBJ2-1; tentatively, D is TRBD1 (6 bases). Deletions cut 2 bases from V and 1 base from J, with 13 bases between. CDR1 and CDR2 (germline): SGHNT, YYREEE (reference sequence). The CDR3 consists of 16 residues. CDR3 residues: CASSLPTGPSYNEQFF. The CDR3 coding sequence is TGTGCCAGCAGCTTACCCACAGGGCCATCCTACAATGAGCAGTTCTTC.

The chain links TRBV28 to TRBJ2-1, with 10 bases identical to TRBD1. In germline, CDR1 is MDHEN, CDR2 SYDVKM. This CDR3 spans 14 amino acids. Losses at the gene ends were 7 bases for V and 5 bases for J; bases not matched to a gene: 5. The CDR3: CASNRDRGHNEQFF. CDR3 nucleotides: TGTGCCAGCAATCGGGACAGGGGCCACAATGAGCAGTTCTTC.

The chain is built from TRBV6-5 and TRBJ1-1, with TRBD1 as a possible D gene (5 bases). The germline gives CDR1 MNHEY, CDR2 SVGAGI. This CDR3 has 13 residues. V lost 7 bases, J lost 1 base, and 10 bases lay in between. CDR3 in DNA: TGTGCCAGCATTGGACACCCGAACACTGAAGCTTTCTTT. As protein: CASIGHPNTEAFF.

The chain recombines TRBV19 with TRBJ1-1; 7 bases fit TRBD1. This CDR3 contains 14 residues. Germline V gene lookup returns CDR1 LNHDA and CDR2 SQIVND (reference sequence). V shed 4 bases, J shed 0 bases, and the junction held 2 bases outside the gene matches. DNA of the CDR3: TGTGCCAGTAGTAAGGGGACAGTGAACACTGAAGCTTTCTTT. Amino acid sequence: CASSKGTVNTEAFF. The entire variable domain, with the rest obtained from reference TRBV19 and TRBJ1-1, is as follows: DGGITQSPKYLFRKEGQNVTLSCEQNLNHDAMYWYRQDPGQGLRLIYYSQIVNDFQKGDIAEGYSVSREKKESFPLTVTSAQKNPTAFYLCASSKGTVNTEAFFGQGTRLTVV.

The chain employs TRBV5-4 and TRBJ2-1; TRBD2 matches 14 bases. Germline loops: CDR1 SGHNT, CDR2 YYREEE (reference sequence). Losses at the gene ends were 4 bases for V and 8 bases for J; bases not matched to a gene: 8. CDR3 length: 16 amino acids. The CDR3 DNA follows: TGTGCCAGCAGCCCCGGGACTAGCGGGAGAGGGCATGAGCAGTTCTTC. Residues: CASSPGTSGRGHEQFF. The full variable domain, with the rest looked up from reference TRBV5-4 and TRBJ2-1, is ETGVTQSPTHLIKTRGQQVTLRCSSQSGHNTVSWYQQALGQGPQFIFQYYREEENGRGNFPPRFSGLQFPNYSSELNVNALELDDSALYLCASSPGTSGRGHEQFFGPGTRLTVL.

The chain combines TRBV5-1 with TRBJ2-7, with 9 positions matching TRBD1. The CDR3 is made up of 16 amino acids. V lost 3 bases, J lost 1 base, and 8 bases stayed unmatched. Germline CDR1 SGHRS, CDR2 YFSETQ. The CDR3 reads CASSSGLDRGSYEQYF. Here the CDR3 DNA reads TGCGCCAGCAGCTCGGGGTTGGACAGGGGTTCCTACGAGCAGTACTTC.

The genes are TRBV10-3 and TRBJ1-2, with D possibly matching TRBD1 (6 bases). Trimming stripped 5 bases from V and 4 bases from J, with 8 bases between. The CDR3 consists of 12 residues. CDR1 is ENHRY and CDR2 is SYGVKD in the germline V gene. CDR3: CAISQQGYGYTF. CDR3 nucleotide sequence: TGTGCCATCAGTCAACAGGGCTATGGCTACACCTTC.

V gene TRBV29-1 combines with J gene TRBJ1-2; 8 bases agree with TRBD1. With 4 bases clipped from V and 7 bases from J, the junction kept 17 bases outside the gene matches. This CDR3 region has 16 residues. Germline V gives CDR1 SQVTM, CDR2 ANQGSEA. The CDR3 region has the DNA TGCAGCGTTGGAACTACACCTGACAGGGGATCGGGTGGCTACACCTTC. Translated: CSVGTTPDRGSGGYTF.

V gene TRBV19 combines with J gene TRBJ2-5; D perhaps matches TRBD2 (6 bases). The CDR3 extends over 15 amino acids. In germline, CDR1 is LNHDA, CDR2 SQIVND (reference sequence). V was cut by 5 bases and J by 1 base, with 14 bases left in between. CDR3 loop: CASSLGSGVQETQYF. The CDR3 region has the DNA TGTGCCAGTAGTCTCGGGAGTGGTGTCCAAGAGACCCAGTACTTC.

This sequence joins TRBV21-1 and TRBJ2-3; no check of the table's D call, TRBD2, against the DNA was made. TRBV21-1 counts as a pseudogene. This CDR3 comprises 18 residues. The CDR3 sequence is CASSKATSGTRVTDTQYF. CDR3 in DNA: TGTGCCAGCAGCAAGGCTACTAGCGGGACCCGGGTGACAGATACGCAGTATTTT.

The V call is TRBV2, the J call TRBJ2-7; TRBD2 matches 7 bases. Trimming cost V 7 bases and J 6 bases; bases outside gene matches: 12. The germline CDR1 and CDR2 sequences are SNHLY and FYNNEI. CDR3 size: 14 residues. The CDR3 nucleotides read TGTGCCAGCACCTACATTGTCATAGCGGGCGAGCAGTACTTC. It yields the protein CASTYIVIAGEQYF.

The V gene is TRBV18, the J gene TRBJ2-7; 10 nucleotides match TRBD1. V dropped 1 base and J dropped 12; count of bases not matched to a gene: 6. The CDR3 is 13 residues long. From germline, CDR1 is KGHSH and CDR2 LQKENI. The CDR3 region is CASSPLDRGRMYF. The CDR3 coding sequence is TGTGCCAGCTCACCACTTGACAGGGGGCGCATGTACTTC.

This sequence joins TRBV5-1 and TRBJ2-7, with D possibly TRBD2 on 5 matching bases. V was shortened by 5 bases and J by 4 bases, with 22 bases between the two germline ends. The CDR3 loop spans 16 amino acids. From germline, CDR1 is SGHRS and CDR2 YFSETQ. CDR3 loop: CASSEGLVHFSYEQYF. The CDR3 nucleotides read TGCGCCAGCAGTGAGGGATTAGTTCATTTCTCGTACGAGCAGTACTTC.

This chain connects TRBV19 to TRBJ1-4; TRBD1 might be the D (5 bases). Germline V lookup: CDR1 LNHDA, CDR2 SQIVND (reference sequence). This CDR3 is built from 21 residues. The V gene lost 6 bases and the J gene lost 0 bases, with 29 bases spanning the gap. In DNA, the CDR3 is TGTGCCAGTAGGGGGGGAAGGGGAGTCAACATAAGGGATGCAACTAATGAAAAACTGTTTTTT. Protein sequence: CASRGGRGVNIRDATNEKLFF.

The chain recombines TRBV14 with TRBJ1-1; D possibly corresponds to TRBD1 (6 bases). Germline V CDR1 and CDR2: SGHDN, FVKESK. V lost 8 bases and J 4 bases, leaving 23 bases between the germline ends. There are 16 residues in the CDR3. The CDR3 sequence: CASSQRGRERLTEAFF. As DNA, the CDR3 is TGTGCCAGCTCCCAACGGGGGCGGGAGAGGCTCACTGAAGCTTTCTTT.

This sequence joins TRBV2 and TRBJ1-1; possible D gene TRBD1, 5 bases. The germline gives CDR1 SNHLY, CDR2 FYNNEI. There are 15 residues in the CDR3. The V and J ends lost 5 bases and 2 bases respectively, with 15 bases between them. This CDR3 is CASSLGFTGNTEAFF. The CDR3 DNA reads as TGTGCCAGCAGTCTCGGGTTTACAGGCAACACTGAAGCTTTCTTT.

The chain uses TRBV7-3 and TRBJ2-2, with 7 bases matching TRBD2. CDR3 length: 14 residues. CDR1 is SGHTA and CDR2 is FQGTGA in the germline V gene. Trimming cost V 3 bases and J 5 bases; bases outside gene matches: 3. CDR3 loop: CASSLEGGTGELFF. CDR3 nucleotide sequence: TGTGCCAGCAGCTTGGAGGGAGGGACCGGGGAGCTGTTTTTT.

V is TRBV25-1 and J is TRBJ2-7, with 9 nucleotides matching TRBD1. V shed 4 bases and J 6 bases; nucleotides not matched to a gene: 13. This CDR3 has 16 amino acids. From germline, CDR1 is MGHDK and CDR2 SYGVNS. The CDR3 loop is CASSASVGQGGSEQYF. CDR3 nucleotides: TGTGCCAGCAGTGCATCGGTGGGACAGGGAGGTAGCGAGCAGTACTTC.